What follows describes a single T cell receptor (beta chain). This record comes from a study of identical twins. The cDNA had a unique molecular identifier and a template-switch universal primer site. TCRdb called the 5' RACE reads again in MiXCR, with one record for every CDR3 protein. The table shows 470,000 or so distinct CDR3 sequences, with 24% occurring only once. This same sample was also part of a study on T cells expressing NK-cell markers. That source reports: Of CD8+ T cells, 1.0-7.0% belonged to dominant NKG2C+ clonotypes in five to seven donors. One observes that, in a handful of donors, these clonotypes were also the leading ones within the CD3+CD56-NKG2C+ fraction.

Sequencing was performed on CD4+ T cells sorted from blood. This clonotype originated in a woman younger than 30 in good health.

The CDR3 sequence is CASSLAPAAGNSPLHF. The CDR3 region has the DNA TGTGCCAGCAGCTTGGCCCCGGCGGCAGGTAATTCACCCCTCCACTTT. The chain combines TRBV5-6 with TRBJ1-6; D not resolved. The CDR3 runs to 16 residues. The V end lost 0 bases, the J end lost 6 bases, and 13 bases lay between the germline ends. Germline V gene data show CDR1 as SGHDT and CDR2 as YYEEEE.